The T cell receptor (beta chain) under discussion was sequenced for a study of tumor-infiltrating lymphocytes in localized non-small cell lung cancer. CDR3 length: 14 amino acids. Germline V lookup: CDR1 SNHLY, CDR2 FYNNEI. Assay: immunoSEQ multiplex PCR; the TCRdb copy retains only in-frame clones and omits some. The table lists approximately 9,600 clones, about 75% of them singletons. This clonotype was sampled from a human donor with non-small cell lung cancer. The chain employs TRBV2 and TRBJ2-5; D ambiguous. Gene TRBJ2-7 matches the end of the DNA better, so the J call may be wrong. The material sequenced was uninvolved lung tissue not adjacent to the tumor. The DNA of the CDR3 is TGTGCCACCCTTGCCAAGTCCGATTCCTACGAGCAGTACTTC. It yields the protein CATLAKSDSYEQYF.